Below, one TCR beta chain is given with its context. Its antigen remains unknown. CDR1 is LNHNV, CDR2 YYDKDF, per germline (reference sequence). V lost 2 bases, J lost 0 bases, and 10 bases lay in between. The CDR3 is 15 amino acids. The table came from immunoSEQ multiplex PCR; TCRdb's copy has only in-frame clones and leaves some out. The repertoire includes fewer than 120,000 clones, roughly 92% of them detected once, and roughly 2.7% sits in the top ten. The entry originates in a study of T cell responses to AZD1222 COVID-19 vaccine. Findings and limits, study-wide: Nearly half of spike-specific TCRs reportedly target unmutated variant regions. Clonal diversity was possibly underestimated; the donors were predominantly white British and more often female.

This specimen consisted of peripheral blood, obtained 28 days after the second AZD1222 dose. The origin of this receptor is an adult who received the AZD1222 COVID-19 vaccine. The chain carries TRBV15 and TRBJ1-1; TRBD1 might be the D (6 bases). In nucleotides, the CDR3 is TGTGCCACCAGCAGAAGTCAGGGGATGAACACTGAAGCTTTCTTT. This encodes CATSRSQGMNTEAFF. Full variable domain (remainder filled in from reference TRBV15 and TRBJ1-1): DAMVIQNPRYQVTQFGKPVTLSCSQTLNHNVMYWYQQKSSQAPKLLFHYYDKDFNNEADTPDNFQSRRPNTSFCFLDIRSPGLGDTAMYLCATSRSQGMNTEAFFGQGTRLTVV.